Detailed here is one T cell receptor beta chain. These data belong to a study of control samples from healthy donors and cancer patients. Libraries were prepared by immunoSEQ multiplex PCR; TCRdb keeps only in-frame clonotypes and omits some of them. The table shows around 110,000 clones, with roughly nine tenths occurring only once. Sequencing was performed on PBMCs. This sequence was found in a woman in her 50s with colorectal cancer.

CDR3 sequence: CASSSGPGLGFGYTF. In nucleotides, the CDR3 is TGCGCCAGCAGCTCCGGGCCAGGACTGGGCTTTGGCTACACCTTC. V is TRBV5-1 and J is TRBJ1-2; D ambiguous. Per germline, CDR1 SGHRS and CDR2 YFSETQ. The CDR3 extends over 15 amino acids. V shed 3 bases and J shed 7 bases, with 19 bases lying between them.